These 16 T cell receptor beta chains came from one sample sequenced in a study of blood T cell repertoires in COVID-19. Clones were sequenced by immunoSEQ multiplex PCR, and TCRdb holds only the in-frame ones, with some missing. This table holds hundreds of thousands of clones, roughly 85% found once. The sequencing input was peripheral blood. The receptors stem from a woman of 80 years or more with acute or convalescent COVID-19.

This chain joins TRBV7-9 and TRBJ2-7; D remains ambiguous. V was trimmed by 5 bases and J by 2 bases, leaving 10 bases between them. Germline CDR1 reads SEHNR; CDR2 reads FQNEAQ (reference sequence). CDR3 size: 13 residues. The CDR3 DNA follows: TGTGCCAGCAGCGTGCGGTTTACCTACGAGCAGTACTTC. It yields the protein CASSVRFTYEQYF.

This clone was observed a few times. The chain links TRBV5-5 to TRBJ2-7, with TRBD1 matching over 8 bases. J lost 2 bases, V lost 4 bases, and 11 bases had no gene match. Germline V gene sequence: CDR1 SGHKS, CDR2 YYEKEE (reference sequence). The CDR3 covers 16 residues. CDR3 sequence: CASSLYPTGVAYEQYF. CDR3 DNA: TGTGCCAGCAGCCTTTACCCGACAGGGGTGGCCTACGAGCAGTACTTC.

The V gene is TRBV11-3, the J gene TRBJ1-1; D uncertain. The V end lost 3 bases, the J end lost 2 bases, and 19 bases lay between the germline ends. Germline CDR1 reads SGHNT; CDR2 reads YENEEA. The CDR3 loop spans 17 amino acids. The CDR3, as DNA: TGTGCCAGCAGCTTTATTGGAGGGCTCGGAGAAAACACTGAAGCTTTCTTT. It encodes CASSFIGGLGENTEAFF.

V usage is TRBV27 and J usage is TRBJ2-1; tentative D call: TRBD2 (7 bases). V was clipped by 7 bases and J by 3 bases, with 13 bases between them. The CDR3 runs 14 residues. Germline V gene sequence: CDR1 MNHEY, CDR2 SMNVEV (reference sequence). The CDR3 region has the DNA TGTGCCAGCACAAGGGGGGGGGACTACAATGAGCAGTTCTTC. This translates into CASTRGGDYNEQFF.

This chain links TRBV19 with TRBJ2-7; 8 bases match TRBD2. This CDR3 contains 14 residues. Germline V gene lookup returns CDR1 LNHDA and CDR2 SQIVND (reference sequence). Trimming took 11 bases from V and 7 from J; bases not matched to a gene: 16. CDR3 sequence: CAVGVAGSSGEQYF. The CDR3 DNA is TGTGCCGTGGGGGTAGCGGGATCCTCGGGGGAGCAGTACTTC.

The chain is built from TRBV2 and TRBJ1-4; possible D gene TRBD1, 6 bases. The CDR3 covers 18 residues. V shed 0 bases and J shed 5 bases, with 19 bases lying between them. Germline CDR1 SNHLY, CDR2 FYNNEI. The CDR3 DNA reads as TGTGCCAGCAGTGAAGCGCTTCAGGGTTGGGGGCTAAATGAAAAACTGTTTTTT. It translates to CASSEALQGWGLNEKLFF.

The chain carries TRBV5-4 and TRBJ1-5, with 7 positions matching TRBD1. The junction had 8 bases not matched to a gene; V was cut back by 4 bases and J by 10 bases. The CDR3 has 13 amino acids. Germline CDR1 and CDR2: SGHNT and YYREEE (reference sequence). The chain's CDR3 is CASSPDRAKPQHF. Written as DNA, the CDR3 is TGTGCCAGCAGCCCTGACAGGGCTAAACCCCAGCATTTT. Supplemented by reference TRBV5-4 and TRBJ1-5, the full variable domain reads ETGVTQSPTHLIKTRGQQVTLRCSSQSGHNTVSWYQQALGQGPQFIFQYYREEENGRGNFPPRFSGLQFPNYSSELNVNALELDDSALYLCASSPDRAKPQHFGDGTRLSIL.

In the case of this clone: This sample includes further DNA sequences coding for the same CDR3. V usage is TRBV28 and J usage is TRBJ1-5, with a possible D match to TRBD1 (6 bases). CDR1 is MDHEN, CDR2 SYDVKM, per germline. The CDR3 spans 15 residues. The V gene lost 2 bases and the J gene lost 0 bases, with 8 bases spanning the gap. In DNA, the CDR3 is TGTGCCAGCAGTTTAACAGGGAATAGCAATCAGCCCCAGCATTTT. Translated, it gives CASSLTGNSNQPQHF. The full variable domain, its missing parts supplied by reference TRBV28 and TRBJ1-5, is DVKVTQSSRYLVKRTGEKVFLECVQDMDHENMFWYRQDPGLGLRLIYFSYDVKMKEKGDIPEGYSVSREKKERFSLILESASTNQTSMYLCASSLTGNSNQPQHFGDGTRLSIL.

V usage is TRBV7-6 and J usage is TRBJ1-6; 7 nucleotides align to TRBD1. The germline CDR1 and CDR2 sequences are SGHVS and FNYEAQ. The V segment lost 2 bases and the J segment 7 bases; nucleotides outside the gene matches: 5. This CDR3 contains 15 residues. The chain's CDR3 is CASSLQQGENSPLHF. Written as DNA, the CDR3 is TGTGCCAGCAGCTTACAGCAGGGGGAGAATTCACCCCTCCACTTT.

This rearrangement joins TRBV7-8 to TRBJ2-5; 7 bases fit TRBD1. The CDR3 length is 14 residues. V lost 5 bases and J lost 1; bases outside the gene matches: 4. The germline V gene encodes CDR1 SGHVS and CDR2 FQNEAQ. The CDR3 nucleotides read TGTGCCAGCAGCGCCGGGACAGCCCAAGAGACCCAGTACTTC. It translates to CASSAGTAQETQYF.

The rearrangement links TRBV4-3 to TRBJ2-3, with D perhaps TRBD2 (5 bases). The CDR3 covers 14 residues. Germline lookup yields CDR1 LGHNA and CDR2 YSLEER. V lost 4 bases and J lost 6, with 14 bases in between. The CDR3 nucleotides read TGCGCCAGCAGCCCAGCCGGACGCGGGGATACGCAGTATTTT. Translation gives CASSPAGRGDTQYF.

The chain joins TRBV27 to TRBJ1-1; the D gene is possibly TRBD1 (5 bases). The CDR3 runs to 17 residues. Trimming pared 6 bases from V and 10 bases from J, leaving 30 bases between. The V gene's germline CDR1 is MNHEY and CDR2 SMNVEV (reference sequence). The CDR3 region has the DNA TGTGCCAGCAGCACTGGGTACACAAAAGGGGCTCAGAGGCGAGCTTTCTTT. Protein: CASSTGYTKGAQRRAFF.

The chain employs TRBV7-8 and TRBJ1-6; D gene unclear. CDR3 size: 15 residues. The V gene lost 2 bases and the J gene lost 9 bases, with 14 bases spanning the gap. Germline values: CDR1 SGHVS, CDR2 FQNEAQ. The CDR3 protein is CASSLPGGRVSPLHF. The CDR3 region has the DNA TGTGCCAGCAGCTTACCCGGTGGTCGGGTTTCACCCCTCCACTTT.

The chain joins TRBV15 to TRBJ2-1; TRBD2 matches at 9 bases. This CDR3 has 13 residues. Germline V gene data show CDR1 as LNHNV and CDR2 as YYDKDF (reference sequence). J was trimmed by 8 bases and V by 10 bases; bases with no gene match: 9. Written as DNA, the CDR3 is TGTGCCATTCCGGGACTAGCAATCGATGAGCAGTTCTTC. This encodes CAIPGLAIDEQFF.

J is TRBJ1-4 and V is TRBV15; no firm D call. Germline V gene sequence: CDR1 LNHNV, CDR2 YYDKDF (reference sequence). This CDR3 has 15 amino acids. V was pared by 0 bases and J by 4 bases, with 9 bases between. The CDR3: CATSRDQGSNEKLFF. CDR3 DNA: TGTGCCACCAGCAGAGATCAAGGGAGTAATGAAAAACTGTTTTTT.

This chain links TRBV21-1 with TRBJ2-7; no check of the table's D call, TRBD1, against the DNA was made. TRBV21-1 is flagged as a pseudogene. The CDR3 has 14 residues. CDR3 in amino acids: CASSKQGFAYEQYF. CDR3 sequence (DNA): TGTGCCAGCAGCAAACAGGGGTTCGCCTACGAGCAGTACTTC.